This T cell receptor beta chain is drawn from a study of cytomegalovirus exposure and HLA in healthy donors (dated by TCRdb to the late 2010s). General notes on the study: A later analysis indicated that the roughly 130 validation repertoires were generated on the platform also employed for the approximately 700 repertoires of the first cohort. A separate validation cohort of more than 100 different subjects was used in addition to the roughly 700-subject first cohort. To predict cytomegalovirus infection status, the study combined high-throughput TCR immunosequencing, statistical association of individual TCRs with disease status, and machine learning. The aim of the study was to test whether cataloging public T cell receptors could identify signatures of past pathogen exposure.

Donors formed part of the validation cohort, which comprised 120 or so subjects and was distinct from the first cohort of fewer than 750 subjects. Study-level results and caveats: In vitro tests confirmed that three of the cytomegalovirus-associated TCR beta chains recognize cytomegalovirus antigens. The authors suggested that the approach could potentially be generalized to other disease states and immunological phenotypes. In a later analysis, TCRs clustered in the first cohort were found to also tend to co-occur in the 120 or so validation repertoires, with 94% of cluster scores above 0. Across donors, most TCR sequences were observed very rarely, whereas some public TCRs were present in many individuals. The classifier was reported to diagnose cytomegalovirus status with high specificity and sensitivity in both the original and validation cohorts. All 120 or so repertoires were used to score co-occurrence in the validation cohort in a later analysis, because that analysis had no HLA typing for the cohort. The study gave a list of 150 to 200 TCR beta chains associated with cytomegalovirus.

The CDR3 has 13 amino acids, counting the end cysteine and phenylalanine. Only the CDR3 region is kept as DNA, spanning 39 bases read in frame from base 1. CDR1 and CDR2, looked up from the germline V gene, are SGHRS and YFSETQ. V is trimmed back by 5 bases and J by 4 bases, and the junction contains 2 bases that no gene match accounts for. The library was made by the immunoSEQ multiplex PCR assay. The published analysis was carried out like this. A statistical classification framework was built to diagnose cytomegalovirus status from the catalog of TCR beta chain sequences. TCRdb took over this immuneACCESS table, retaining in-frame rearrangements with V and J assigned. Such tables are incomplete; in checked studies, under half of the missing clones stem from an unresolved V gene, and the remainder is unexplained. V and J calls and clone size are copied from that table; D and trimming were computed from the DNA. The sample data list some 130,000 clones, and around four fifths of these were observed just once. 25% to 30% of the sample comes from the top ten.

This clone was found once. The clone's antigen remains unknown. No much larger clonotype is one base removed from it; base qualities were not supplied. This clonotype was sampled from a man younger than 45 in good health and CMV-seropositive. Source material: PBMCs. The V gene is TRBV5-1 and the J gene is TRBJ1-3; 8 central nucleotides agree with TRBD1. The CDR3 region has the sequence CASSRDRGNTIYF. The bases are TGCGCCAGCAGTCGGGACAGGGGAAACACCATATATTTT.